The 20 T cell receptor beta chains in this list originate from one sample, sequenced in a study of shared clonotypes between healthy human individuals. TCRdb's table, derived via immunoSEQ multiplex PCR, lists solely in-frame clones and lacks some. Among about 1 million clones listed, around four fifths were seen once. The sequencing input was memory CD4+ T cells sorted from blood. Subset given: CD45RA-negative fraction. These receptors were collected from a man in his late teens or twenties in good health.

Turning to this clone: The sample carries other DNA sequences with the same CDR3. The CDR3 region has the DNA TGTGCCAGCTCACCACCGGGACTGAGCTCCTACGAGCAGTACTTC. The encoded protein is CASSPPGLSSYEQYF. The chain links TRBV18 to TRBJ2-7; perhaps TRBD2 as D (6 bases). The CDR3 runs 15 residues. Germline V gives CDR1 KGHSH, CDR2 LQKENI. Trimming pared 0 bases from V and 0 bases from J, leaving 9 bases between. The full variable domain, rest sourced from reference TRBV18 and TRBJ2-7, is NAGVMQNPRHLVRRRGQEARLRCSPMKGHSHVYWYRQLPEEGLKFMVYLQKENIIDESGMPKERFSAEFPKEGPSILRIQQVVRGDSAAYFCASSPPGLSSYEQYFGPGTRLTVT.

The CDR3 DNA follows: TGTGCCAGCGGTCCCCGGGCCCTCACCAATTCACCCCTCCACTTT. This gives the protein CASGPRALTNSPLHF. The chain joins TRBV7-3 to TRBJ1-6; D gene unclear. Germline V CDR1 and CDR2: SGHTA, FQGTGA. The CDR3 consists of 15 residues. Trimming took off 8 bases at V and 7 bases at J, with 18 bases between the two ends.

The J gene is TRBJ1-2, the V gene TRBV5-1, with D maybe TRBD1 (5 bases). The CDR3 is 16 residues long. V was clipped by 0 bases and J by 1 base, with 13 bases between them. Looked up from germline, CDR1 is SGHRS and CDR2 is YFSETQ. CDR3 nucleotides: TGCGCCAGCAGCTTGGGGGGAACGGGGCTTAACTATGGCTACACCTTC. It codes for CASSLGGTGLNYGYTF.

The table lists this clone with a few counts. The chain links TRBV19 to TRBJ1-4; D gene uncertain. The germline V and J ends were trimmed by 0 bases and 14 bases, with 19 bases remaining between them. This CDR3 is 15 amino acids long. Germline-derived CDR1 and CDR2 are LNHDA and SQIVND (reference sequence). The CDR3 coding sequence is TGTGCCAGTAGTATAGAAGGAACGGTTGCGGGGAGGCTGTTTTTT. Its translation is CASSIEGTVAGRLFF.

The gene calls are TRBV10-3 and TRBJ2-3; D is perhaps TRBD2 (7 bases). V was shortened by 4 bases and J by 6 bases, with 14 bases between the two germline ends. CDR1 is ENHRY, CDR2 SYGVKD, per germline. CDR3 length: 14 amino acids. DNA for the CDR3: TGTGCCATCAGTGCGGGACGGGGGGCGGATACGCAGTATTTT. Translated, it gives CAISAGRGADTQYF.

This clone occurred a few times. This chain joins TRBV6-1 and TRBJ1-2; no definite D call. Trimming took off 6 bases at V and 2 bases at J, with 13 bases between the two ends. The CDR3 is 14 residues long. Germline V lookup: CDR1 MNHNS, CDR2 SASEGT. The CDR3 DNA follows: TGTGCCAGCAGACCGGACCACCTCAACTATGGCTACACCTTC. It specifies CASRPDHLNYGYTF.

The chain employs TRBV10-3 and TRBJ2-3, with a tentative D call TRBD2 (6 bases). Germline V gene lookup returns CDR1 ENHRY and CDR2 SYGVKD. The CDR3 runs 14 residues. Trimming pared 10 bases from V and 2 bases from J, leaving 16 bases between. The CDR3 spells CASKLAEATDTQYF. The CDR3 coding sequence is TGTGCCAGCAAATTAGCGGAGGCCACAGATACGCAGTATTTT.

V usage is TRBV30 and J usage is TRBJ2-2, with 7 bases aligning to TRBD1. This CDR3 is built from 16 residues. After removal of 0 bases from V and 5 bases from J, the junction contained 9 bases not matched to a gene. CDR1 and CDR2 (germline): GTSNPN, SVGIG (reference sequence). For the CDR3, the DNA is TGTGCCTGGAGTGTCCGCTCGACAGGGTCGACCGGGGAGCTGTTTTTT. It translates to CAWSVRSTGSTGELFF.

This clone was seen a single time. This chain links TRBV7-3 with TRBJ2-7; 7 nucleotides match TRBD1. Losses at the gene ends were 5 bases for V and 2 bases for J; bases not matched to a gene: 6. From germline, CDR1 is SGHTA and CDR2 FQGTGA. The CDR3 length is 14 residues. The CDR3 region is CASSPTGATYEQYF. The CDR3 DNA sequence: TGTGCCAGCAGCCCCACAGGGGCAACCTACGAGCAGTACTTC.

This clone was picked up a small number of times. The rearrangement uses TRBV11-2 and TRBJ2-3; TRBD2 agrees at 15 bases. The CDR3 runs to 17 residues. Unmatched junction bases numbered 8, after V lost 7 bases and J lost 3 bases. CDR1 is SGHAT and CDR2 is FQNNGV in the germline V gene. CDR3 DNA: TGTGCCAGCACCCCTAGGACTAGCGGGGGGGCTACAGATACGCAGTATTTT. Encoded protein: CASTPRTSGGATDTQYF.

This sequence joins TRBV5-4 and TRBJ2-1; D not certain. The CDR3 contains 12 residues. V was cut by 2 bases and J by 7 bases, with 7 bases left in between. Per the germline V gene, CDR1 is SGHNT and CDR2 is YYREEE (reference sequence). DNA of the CDR3: TGTGCCAGCAGCTTTAGTCGGAATGAGCAGTTCTTC. Amino acids: CASSFSRNEQFF.

The chain combines TRBV5-1 with TRBJ2-1; 11 nucleotides agree with TRBD2. V shed 3 bases, J shed 7 bases, and the junction held 3 bases outside the gene matches. The CDR3 length is 14 residues. Germline V gene lookup returns CDR1 SGHRS and CDR2 YFSETQ. The CDR3, as DNA: TGCGCCAGCAGCTCACTAGCGGGAGTGAATGAGCAGTTCTTC. Protein product: CASSSLAGVNEQFF.

A remark on this clone: A much bigger clone sits one base away, suggesting this may be a read error. The sample holds other DNA sequences that translate to the same CDR3. The CDR3 DNA reads as TGTGCCAGCAGTTTGCGGGGGAACACTGAAGCTTTCTTT. This encodes CASSLRGNTEAFF. The chain joins TRBV6-1 to TRBJ1-1, with no clear D. V shed 5 bases and J shed 1 base, with 8 bases lying between them. The CDR3 has 13 amino acids. Per the germline V gene, CDR1 is MNHNS and CDR2 is SASEGT.

This clone has a single count. The chain combines TRBV19 with TRBJ1-5, with 7 bases fitting TRBD1. This CDR3 comprises 18 residues. The V and J ends lost 0 bases and 6 bases, in that order; junction bases with no gene match: 14. Germline V gene lookup returns CDR1 LNHDA and CDR2 SQIVND (reference sequence). The CDR3 sequence is CASSIDYGETGTFQPQHF. The CDR3 DNA reads as TGTGCCAGTAGTATAGATTATGGGGAGACAGGGACTTTTCAGCCCCAGCATTTT.

This clone occurred a few times. This sequence joins TRBV27 and TRBJ1-6; a possible D gene is TRBD1 (5 bases). V was shortened by 6 bases and J by 7 bases, with 10 bases between the two germline ends. The CDR3 is 13 residues long. Germline loops: CDR1 MNHEY, CDR2 SMNVEV (reference sequence). The CDR3 DNA reads as TGTGCCAGCAGCACCGGGGGGAATTCACCCCTCCACTTT. Translation gives CASSTGGNSPLHF.

This chain connects TRBV15 to TRBJ2-7; 11 nucleotides line up with TRBD1. Germline-derived CDR1 and CDR2 are LNHNV and YYDKDF (reference sequence). This CDR3 contains 14 residues. Trimming took 5 bases from V and 2 from J; bases not matched to a gene: 2. CDR3: CATSGTGGTYEQYF. The DNA of the CDR3 is TGTGCCACCAGCGGGACAGGGGGTACCTACGAGCAGTACTTC.

The gene calls are TRBV6-1 and TRBJ1-2; 11 bases match TRBD1. Germline CDR1 and CDR2: MNHNS and SASEGT. This CDR3 spans 14 amino acids. Trimming removed 4 bases from V and 6 bases from J; junction bases left unmatched: 4. The CDR3 spells CASSVPGQGDGYTF. In DNA form, the CDR3 reads TGTGCCAGCAGTGTGCCGGGACAGGGGGATGGCTACACCTTC.

This clone showed up just once. Here the CDR3 DNA reads TGTGCCAGCAGCGCCCGGACAGTGAACACTGAAGCTTTCTTT. Encoded protein: CASSARTVNTEAFF. The chain couples TRBV9 to TRBJ1-1, with D tentatively TRBD1 (6 bases). CDR3 size: 14 residues. Germline V lookup: CDR1 SGDLS, CDR2 YYNGEE. Trimming took 3 bases from V and 0 from J, leaving 9 bases between them.

This rearrangement joins TRBV18 to TRBJ1-4; D call uncertain. The CDR3 has 15 amino acids. The V end lost 3 bases, the J end lost 5 bases, and 13 bases lay between the germline ends. The germline gives CDR1 KGHSH, CDR2 LQKENI. The CDR3 coding sequence is TGTGCCAGCTCACCCCCGGAAAATAGGAATGAAAAACTGTTTTTT. It encodes CASSPPENRNEKLFF.

V usage is TRBV7-2 and J usage is TRBJ2-2, with TRBD2 as a possible D gene (6 bases). The V and J ends lost 5 bases and 4 bases respectively, with 14 bases between them. The CDR3 contains 15 residues. Germline CDR1 SGHTA, CDR2 FQGNSA. The CDR3 DNA reads as TGTGCCAGCAGCCTGGGACTCCGGGGCACCGGGGAGCTGTTTTTT. Amino acid sequence: CASSLGLRGTGELFF. Using reference TRBV7-2 and TRBJ2-2 for the parts outside the CDR3, the full variable domain is GAGVSQSPSNKVTEKGKDVELRCDPISGHTALYWYRQSLGQGLEFLIYFQGNSAPDKSGLPSDRFSAERTGGSVSTLTIQRTQQEDSAVYLCASSLGLRGTGELFFGEGSRLTVL.